Shown below are 30 T cell receptor beta chains from a single sample sequenced in a study of T cell responses to AZD1222 COVID-19 vaccine. TCRdb keeps only in-frame clones here, not all; method: immunoSEQ multiplex PCR. The table lists about 110,000 clones, around 85% of them singletons. This sample comprised peripheral blood, obtained on day 0 of AZD1222 vaccination. These TCRs come from an adult in good health.

The rearrangement joins TRBV9 to TRBJ2-7, with D perhaps TRBD2 (5 bases). The CDR3 is made up of 13 amino acids. CDR1 SGDLS and CDR2 YYNGEE come from the germline V gene. The V and J ends lost 0 bases and 6 bases respectively, with 10 bases between them. The CDR3 loop is CASSVVGGGEQYF. The CDR3 DNA is TGTGCCAGCAGCGTAGTTGGAGGAGGCGAGCAGTACTTC.

The chain recombines TRBV11-1 with TRBJ2-2; D not certain. CDR3 length: 15 residues. Germline loops: CDR1 SGHAT, CDR2 FQDESV (reference sequence). V lost 1 base to trimming and J lost 5 bases, with 11 bases between them. DNA of the CDR3: TGTGCCAGCAGCTTAGGATCGGGTTGGACCGGGGAGCTGTTTTTT. This encodes CASSLGSGWTGELFF.

This clone showed up many times. The CDR3 reads CASTEGAAVEAFF. CDR3 nucleotide sequence: TGTGCCAGCACCGAGGGGGCGGCGGTTGAAGCTTTCTTT. The V call is TRBV7-9, the J call TRBJ1-1, with 7 bases aligning to TRBD1. Germline CDR1 reads SEHNR; CDR2 reads FQNEAQ (reference sequence). V gave up 7 bases and J gave up 7 bases; unmatched junction bases: 9. The CDR3 covers 13 residues.

This chain joins TRBV25-1 and TRBJ1-4; the D gene is possibly TRBD1 (6 bases). Trimming pared 4 bases from V and 11 bases from J, leaving 23 bases between. CDR1 and CDR2 from the germline V gene are MGHDK and SYGVNS. The CDR3 contains 16 residues. CDR3 coding DNA: TGTGCCAGCAGTGCCGATTATGGGGGGGCCCAAACTAAACTGTTTTTT. Residues: CASSADYGGAQTKLFF. The full variable domain, completed using reference TRBV25-1 and TRBJ1-4, is EADIYQTPRYLVIGTGKKITLECSQTMGHDKMYWYQQDPGMELHLIHYSYGVNSTEKGDLSSESTVSRIRTEHFPLTLESARPSHTSQYLCASSADYGGAQTKLFFGSGTQLSVL.

The rearrangement joins TRBV15 to TRBJ2-2; no reliable D call. V lost 1 base and J lost 7, with 10 bases in between. Germline lookup yields CDR1 LNHNV and CDR2 YYDKDF (reference sequence). CDR3 size: 14 residues. CDR3 nucleotide sequence: TGTGCCACCAGCAGAGGAACATCAAGCGGGGAGCTGTTTTTT. Encoded protein: CATSRGTSSGELFF. Variable domain in full (rest from reference TRBV15 and TRBJ2-2): DAMVIQNPRYQVTQFGKPVTLSCSQTLNHNVMYWYQQKSSQAPKLLFHYYDKDFNNEADTPDNFQSRRPNTSFCFLDIRSPGLGDTAMYLCATSRGTSSGELFFGEGSRLTVL.

The chain uses TRBV19 and TRBJ1-5; D gene ambiguous. V was pared by 1 base and J by 1 base, with 14 bases between. Germline V lookup: CDR1 LNHDA, CDR2 SQIVND (reference sequence). The CDR3 has 17 amino acids. This CDR3 is CASSIVEGLGSNQPQHF. CDR3 DNA sequence: TGTGCCAGTAGTATAGTCGAGGGCTTAGGGAGCAATCAGCCCCAGCATTTT.

V and J are TRBV19 and TRBJ2-3; 7 bases agree with TRBD2. The CDR3 sequence is 13 residues long. In germline, CDR1 is LNHDA, CDR2 SQIVND (reference sequence). V was pared by 0 bases and J by 8 bases, with 2 bases of the junction left unmatched. The CDR3 loop reads CASSIEGGSTQYF. CDR3 DNA: TGTGCCAGTAGTATAGAGGGGGGGAGTACGCAGTATTTT.

J is TRBJ2-2 and V is TRBV9, with unresolved D. Germline CDR1 reads SGDLS; CDR2 reads YYNGEE. This CDR3 contains 14 residues. The ends were cut back, 3 bases at V and 2 bases at J, with 8 bases in the middle. CDR3 sequence: CASSEMQNTGELFF. CDR3 sequence (DNA): TGTGCCAGCAGCGAGATGCAAAACACCGGGGAGCTGTTTTTT.

This clone has more than one count but fewer than ten. This chain joins TRBV6-6 and TRBJ2-1; D possibly corresponds to TRBD2 (6 bases). V lost 11 bases and J 0 bases, leaving 11 bases between the germline ends. This CDR3 has 13 amino acids. Germline assignment: CDR1 MNHNY and CDR2 SVGAGI (reference sequence). CDR3 sequence (DNA): TGTGCCGTCCGGGGGATCTCCTACAATGAGCAGTTCTTC. Its translation: CAVRGISYNEQFF.

The gene calls are TRBV5-1 and TRBJ2-7, with D maybe TRBD1 (5 bases). Trimming left V 4 bases short and J 0 bases short, with 14 bases between. The CDR3 is 15 amino acids. Germline assignment: CDR1 SGHRS and CDR2 YFSETQ. This CDR3 reads CASSADTIFSYEQYF. The DNA for the CDR3 is TGCGCCAGCAGCGCGGACACCATATTCTCCTACGAGCAGTACTTC.

The table lists this clone with a few counts. The J gene is TRBJ1-1, the V gene TRBV28; a possible D gene is TRBD1 (5 bases). This CDR3 spans 14 amino acids. Germline V gives CDR1 MDHEN, CDR2 SYDVKM. V dropped 3 bases and J dropped 8 bases, with 16 bases sitting between them. CDR3 in amino acids: CASSFHSGQIEAFF. The CDR3, as DNA: TGTGCCAGCAGTTTTCATTCAGGGCAAATCGAAGCTTTCTTT.

The V call is TRBV3-1 (or the pseudogene TRBV3-2), the J call TRBJ1-5; D might be TRBD1 (5 bases). Germline V gene data show CDR1 as LGHDT and CDR2 as YNNKEL (reference sequence). The CDR3 is 15 amino acids. V lost 0 bases and J 6 bases, leaving 12 bases between the germline ends. The CDR3 region has the DNA TGTGCCAGCAGCCAAGATCACCGGGGGTTTCAGCCCCAGCATTTT. It yields the protein CASSQDHRGFQPQHF.

The table lists this clone with a count of one. The rearrangement links TRBV28 to TRBJ1-2; D remains unclear. The germline V gene encodes CDR1 MDHEN and CDR2 SYDVKM. The CDR3 runs to 14 residues. Trimming removed 3 bases from V and 10 bases from J, with 18 bases in between. The CDR3 nucleotides are TGTGCCAGCAGTTTTCCCCCGACTTTCGAGGTCTACACCTTC. It specifies CASSFPPTFEVYTF.

This chain links TRBV5-4 with TRBJ1-2; 9 bases match TRBD1. The CDR3 is 15 amino acids. The junction had 9 bases not matched to a gene; V was cut back by 4 bases and J by 5 bases. Germline V gene lookup returns CDR1 SGHNT and CDR2 YYREEE (reference sequence). CDR3 amino acids: CASSPHAGQGYGYTF. CDR3 bases: TGTGCCAGCAGCCCTCACGCTGGACAGGGGTATGGCTACACCTTC.

The chain has TRBV29-1 and TRBJ1-2, with TRBD1 identical over 12 bases. CDR1 and CDR2 from the germline V gene are SQVTM and ANQGSEA. CDR3 length: 16 amino acids. V lost 0 bases, J lost 6 bases, and 8 bases stayed unmatched. CDR3 coding DNA: TGCAGCGTTGAAGATGGGGGACAGGGGGCGCTTAATGGCTACACCTTC. The encoded protein is CSVEDGGQGALNGYTF.

CDR3 coding DNA: TGTGCCAGTAGTGGGACCGGGTGGGTCTCTAGCACAGATACGCAGTATTTT. Protein product: CASSGTGWVSSTDTQYF. J is TRBJ2-3 and V is TRBV13; D may correspond to TRBD1 or TRBD2 (5 bases each). CDR3 length equals 17 residues. The V gene's germline CDR1 is PRHDT and CDR2 FYEKMQ (reference sequence). The V end was cut by 9 bases, the J end by 0 bases, with 22 bases between. The full variable domain, in which reference TRBV13 and TRBJ2-3 provide the parts outside the CDR3, is AAGVIQSPRHLIKEKRETATLKCYPIPRHDTVYWYQQGPGQDPQFLISFYEKMQSDKGSIPDRFSAQQFSDYHSELNMSSLELGDSALYFCASSGTGWVSSTDTQYFGPGTRLTVL.

The sample holds one count of this clone. The chain combines TRBV4-1 with TRBJ1-4; the D is unclear. With 1 base removed from V and 5 bases from J, the gap between germline ends came to 5 bases. CDR3 length equals 13 residues. The germline V gene has CDR1 MGHRA and CDR2 YSYEKL. DNA for the CDR3: TGCGCCAGCAGCCAAGCCCTGAATGAAAAACTGTTTTTT. Protein: CASSQALNEKLFF.

This clone was seen a single time. The chain combines TRBV15 with TRBJ1-1; 7 bases agree with TRBD1. The CDR3 totals 12 residues. CDR1 LNHNV and CDR2 YYDKDF come from the germline V gene (reference sequence). V was clipped by 8 bases and J by 0 bases; unmatched bases: 0. In DNA form, the CDR3 reads TGTGCCACCGGACAGGTGAACACTGAAGCTTTCTTT. This encodes CATGQVNTEAFF.

This clone is a singleton in its sample. The chain combines TRBV6-5 with TRBJ1-5, with 7 nucleotides matching TRBD1. The CDR3 totals 14 residues. Unmatched junction bases numbered 8, after V lost 8 bases and J lost 4 bases. Germline assignment: CDR1 MNHEY and CDR2 SVGAGI. CDR3 sequence (DNA): TGTGCCAGCGGGGACAGCCCCACGAATCAGCCCCAGCATTTT. This encodes CASGDSPTNQPQHF.

Worth noting for this clone: Other DNA sequences from this sample encode an identical CDR3 as well. The chain employs TRBV11-2 and TRBJ2-7; D unresolved. V lost 2 bases, J lost 2 bases, and 1 base lay in between. Germline-derived CDR1 and CDR2 are SGHAT and FQNNGV. The CDR3 has 11 residues. CDR3 sequence: CASSLTYEQYF. The CDR3 DNA reads as TGTGCCAGCAGCTTAACCTACGAGCAGTACTTC.

The chain uses TRBV7-7 and TRBJ2-2, with D unclear. The CDR3 is 13 residues long. Between the trimmed V and J ends, which lost 1 base and 2 bases, there was a span of 2 bases. Per germline, CDR1 SSHAT and CDR2 FNYEAQ (reference sequence). In DNA form, the CDR3 reads TGTGCCAGCAGCTTAGATAACACCGGGGAGCTGTTTTTT. Translated: CASSLDNTGELFF.

The chain has TRBV4-1 and TRBJ1-2, with TRBD1 matching over 8 bases. The CDR3 is 14 residues long. The germline CDR1 and CDR2 sequences are MGHRA and YSYEKL. V lost 1 base and J lost 4; bases outside the gene matches: 2. DNA for the CDR3: TGCGCCAGCAGCCAAGGGACAGGGCTCTATGGCTACACCTTC. Translated, it gives CASSQGTGLYGYTF.

This chain connects TRBV3-1 (or the pseudogene TRBV3-2) to TRBJ1-3; no definite D call. CDR1 LGHDT and CDR2 YNNKEL come from the germline V gene (reference sequence). Trimming stripped 1 base from V and 6 bases from J, with 7 bases between. The CDR3 extends over 13 amino acids. CDR3 protein: CASSQGRSNTIYF. In nucleotides, the CDR3 is TGTGCCAGCAGCCAAGGTCGGTCAAACACCATATATTTT.

The chain joins TRBV5-1 to TRBJ1-1; D gene ambiguous. This CDR3 is built from 15 residues. V was trimmed by 1 base and J by 3 bases, leaving 13 bases between them. Germline loops: CDR1 SGHRS, CDR2 YFSETQ. CDR3 amino acids: CASSLSRHADTEAFF. The CDR3 DNA reads TGCGCCAGCAGCTTGTCGAGGCATGCGGACACTGAAGCTTTCTTT. Filled out from reference TRBV5-1 and TRBJ1-1, the complete variable domain reads KAGVTQTPRYLIKTRGQQVTLSCSPISGHRSVSWYQQTPGQGLQFLFEYFSETQRNKGNFPGRFSGRQFSNSRSEMNVSTLELGDSALYLCASSLSRHADTEAFFGQGTRLTVV.

V and J are TRBV7-2 and TRBJ2-3; D uncertain. Germline values: CDR1 SGHTA, CDR2 FQGNSA. V was shortened by 1 base and J by 6 bases, with 11 bases between the two germline ends. The length of the CDR3 is 14 residues. The CDR3 loop reads CASSLVYSPDTQYF. CDR3 in DNA: TGTGCCAGCAGCTTAGTGTATTCCCCGGATACGCAGTATTTT.

The CDR3 DNA follows: TGTGCCAGCTCACGACCGGACAATGAGCAGTTCTTC. Protein sequence: CASSRPDNEQFF. The chain carries TRBV18 and TRBJ2-1, with D unresolved. Trimming shortened V by 4 bases and J by 5 bases, and 6 bases separated the two germline ends. Germline lookup yields CDR1 KGHSH and CDR2 LQKENI. The CDR3 is 12 amino acids. The whole variable domain, remainder taken from reference TRBV18 and TRBJ2-1, is NAGVMQNPRHLVRRRGQEARLRCSPMKGHSHVYWYRQLPEEGLKFMVYLQKENIIDESGMPKERFSAEFPKEGPSILRIQQVVRGDSAAYFCASSRPDNEQFFGPGTRLTVL.

This chain joins TRBV12-3 or TRBV12-4 and TRBJ1-2, with unresolved D. The CDR3 is 12 amino acids. V was trimmed by 3 bases and J by 4 bases, leaving 6 bases between them. The CDR3: CASSFNSYGYTF. The DNA for the CDR3 is TGTGCCAGCAGTTTTAACAGCTATGGCTACACCTTC.

CDR3 DNA: TGTGCCAGCAGCTCCCGGGGAAGTATCTATGGCTACACCTTC. As protein: CASSSRGSIYGYTF. The rearrangement links TRBV7-2 to TRBJ1-2; D is unresolved. V dropped 4 bases and J dropped 4 bases, with 13 bases sitting between them. The CDR3 spans 14 residues. Germline CDR1 reads SGHTA; CDR2 reads FQGNSA. The full variable domain, completed using reference TRBV7-2 and TRBJ1-2, is GAGVSQSPSNKVTEKGKDVELRCDPISGHTALYWYRQSLGQGLEFLIYFQGNSAPDKSGLPSDRFSAERTGGSVSTLTIQRTQQEDSAVYLCASSSRGSIYGYTFGSGTRLTVV.

This clone has just one count. This chain links TRBV4-2 with TRBJ2-1; TRBD2 matches at 13 bases. The CDR3 contains 18 residues. The germline CDR1 and CDR2 sequences are LGHNA and YNFKEQ. V was pared by 4 bases and J by 2 bases, with 8 bases of the junction left unmatched. CDR3 in DNA: TGTGCCAGCAGCCTACTAGCGGGGGGGCAAAGTCCCTACAATGAGCAGTTCTTC. This gives the protein CASSLLAGGQSPYNEQFF.

This clone was seen a handful of times. This chain uses TRBV27 with TRBJ2-6, with D tentatively TRBD1 (5 bases). Trimming took 5 bases from V and 0 from J, leaving 14 bases between them. The CDR3 consists of 17 residues. In germline, CDR1 is MNHEY, CDR2 SMNVEV (reference sequence). CDR3 region: CASSQGSSGSGANVLTF. The CDR3 DNA is TGTGCCAGCAGTCAGGGCTCCTCAGGCTCTGGGGCCAACGTCCTGACTTTC. The complete variable domain, with remaining parts taken from reference TRBV27 and TRBJ2-6, reads EAQVTQNPRYLITVTGKKLTVTCSQNMNHEYMSWYRQDPGLGLRQIYYSMNVEVTDKGDVPEGYKVSRKEKRNFPLILESPSPNQTSLYFCASSQGSSGSGANVLTFGAGSRLTVL.